The 6 T cell receptor beta chains reported below all come from one sample, sequenced in a study of cytomegalovirus exposure and HLA in healthy donors. The PCR ran on 60 Vbeta and 13 Jbeta primers. TCRdb's table, derived via immunoSEQ multiplex PCR, lists solely in-frame clones and lacks some. The repertoire holds 100,000 to 150,000 clones, with 70% to 90% as singletons. The source material was PBMCs. These receptors all stem from a young man in good health and CMV-seropositive.

The chain carries TRBV5-6 and TRBJ2-5; 9 bases align to TRBD2. The J call may be in error: the DNA end matches TRBJ2-7 better. The CDR3 extends over 14 amino acids. Germline V CDR1 and CDR2: SGHDT, YYEEEE. CDR3 DNA sequence: TGTGCCAGCAGCTTTGCGGGGGGGCAGTACGAGCAGTACTTC. Its protein product is CASSFAGGQYEQYF.

V and J are TRBV9 and TRBJ1-2; D ambiguous. This CDR3 spans 13 amino acids. Per the germline V gene, CDR1 is SGDLS and CDR2 is YYNGEE. Trimming cost V 3 bases and J 11 bases, with 17 bases left between them. The CDR3 loop is CASSADPGGVYTF. In DNA, the CDR3 is TGTGCCAGCAGCGCGGACCCCGGCGGGGTATACACCTTC.

The rearrangement uses TRBV27 and TRBJ2-4; 9 positions match TRBD1. Germline-derived CDR1 and CDR2 are MNHEY and SMNVEV (reference sequence). Trimming cost V 9 bases and J 6 bases; bases outside gene matches: 6. CDR3 size: 13 residues. In DNA form, the CDR3 reads TGTGCCAGTCAGGACAGGGGCCTAAACATTCAGTACTTC. It is translated as CASQDRGLNIQYF.

This chain joins TRBV7-2 and TRBJ1-5, with D maybe TRBD1 (6 bases). CDR1 is SGHTA, CDR2 FQGNSA, per germline. V was shortened by 2 bases and J by 0 bases, with 8 bases between the two germline ends. This CDR3 contains 15 residues. The DNA of the CDR3 is TGTGCCAGCAGCTTACAGGGGAGTAGCAATCAGCCCCAGCATTTT. Translating it yields CASSLQGSSNQPQHF.

This CDR3 is CASSLGYTGPNYGYTF. The CDR3 DNA reads TGTGCCAGCAGCTTAGGATATACAGGGCCTAACTATGGCTACACCTTC. The chain links TRBV5-6 to TRBJ1-2; a possible D gene is TRBD1 (6 bases). CDR3 length equals 16 residues. From germline, CDR1 is SGHDT and CDR2 YYEEEE. V lost 2 bases and J 0 bases, leaving 14 bases between the germline ends.

CDR3: CAWMDTYGYTF. CDR3 bases: TGTGCCTGGATGGACACTTATGGCTACACCTTC. The genes are TRBV30 and TRBJ1-2, with D possibly matching TRBD1 (5 bases). Germline CDR1 reads GTSNPN; CDR2 reads SVGIG (reference sequence). Trimming cost V 4 bases and J 5 bases, with 8 bases left between them. The CDR3 is 11 amino acids.